These T cell receptor beta chains were read from a single sample in a study of T cells in Graves' hyperthyroidism and ophthalmopathy. TCRdb reprocessed the multiplex PCR reads via MiXCR and lists one record per CDR3 protein. The table has fewer than 350,000 distinct CDR3 sequences, 15% to 20% seen once. Sequencing used blood. These receptors all stem from a woman between 40 and 55 years old with Graves' ophthalmopathy. Both conserved end residues are part of each CDR3. The order of the fields is D gene, V gene, J gene, clone size, CDR3 protein, CDR3 DNA. The D gene is left open where the match is weak. Some rows have no size entry. The others give once, few or many, or a class for an expanded clone.

>TRBD1|TRBV7-2|TRBJ2-4|many
CASSPDRDKNIQYF
TGTGCCAGCAGCCCCGACAGGGATAAAAACATTCAGTACTTC
>TRBD2|TRBV7-2|TRBJ2-7|many
CASSLVWEGLYEQYF
TGTGCCAGCAGCTTAGTTTGGGAGGGCCTTTACGAGCAGTACTTC
>TRBD2|TRBV5-8|TRBJ2-7|once
CASSLGREGFKQYF
TGTGCCAGCAGCTTGGGGAGGGAGGGTTTCAAGCAGTACTTC
>TRBD1|TRBV6-5|TRBJ2-7|NA
CASSSTGTGYEQYF
TGTGCCAGCAGTTCCACCGGGACAGGGTACGAGCAGTACTTC
>NA|TRBV28|TRBJ2-7|many
CASSFAPNRANYEQYF
TGTGCCAGCAGTTTCGCCCCCAACAGGGCTAATTACGAGCAGTACTTC
>NA|TRBV6-1|TRBJ1-2|NA
CASTKGVADYGYTF
TGTGCCAGCACCAAAGGGGTGGCGGACTATGGCTACACCTTC
>NA|TRBV29-1|TRBJ1-5|many
CSVTYGGTGNQPQHF
TGCAGCGTCACATACGGGGGAACGGGCAATCAGCCCCAGCATTTT
>NA|TRBV28|TRBJ1-1|few
CASSPGSGNFAEAFF
TGTGCCAGCAGTCCCGGCTCGGGTAATTTCGCTGAAGCTTTCTTT
>NA|TRBV19|TRBJ1-2|many
CASSNRDNYGYTF
TGTGCCAGTAGTAACAGAGACAACTATGGCTACACCTTC
>TRBD2|TRBV4-1|TRBJ2-7|NA
CASSQDIGTSVAYEQYF
TGCGCCAGCAGCCAAGATATCGGGACTAGCGTAGCCTACGAGCAGTACTTC
>TRBD1|TRBV2|TRBJ2-6|many
CASRGGTGRSGANVLTF
TGTGCCAGCCGTGGAGGGACAGGTCGGTCTGGGGCCAACGTCCTGACTTTC